A selection of T cell receptor beta chains follows, all from one sample in a study of T cells after yellow fever vaccination. TCRdb reprocessed the 5' RACE reads with MiXCR, giving one entry per CDR3 protein. The data show fewer than 500,000 distinct CDR3 sequences, around a sixth seen once. The material sequenced was PBMCs, taken before the yellow fever booster vaccination. These TCRs come from a man aged 18 to 30 who received the YFV17D yellow fever vaccine. Both conserved end residues are part of each CDR3. Each record gives: J gene, D gene, V gene, clone size, CDR3 DNA, CDR3 protein. A D gene is named only where the DNA matches it firmly. Clone size is shown for a subset of rows, as once, few, many or a class of expanded clone.

>TRBJ2-7|.|TRBV19|.
TGTGCCAGTAGCCCTTTTCCGGGGCCCTACGAGCAGTACTTC
CASSPFPGPYEQYF
>TRBJ2-1|.|TRBV7-9|.
TGTGCCAGCAGCTTCGTCGAGAAGGTTGAGCAGTTCTTC
CASSFVEKVEQFF
>TRBJ1-5|TRBD1|TRBV12-3/TRBV12-4|few
TGTGCCAGCACCCAGGCCCGGGACAGGGTTCAGCCCCAGCATTTT
CASTQARDRVQPQHF
>TRBJ1-3|.|TRBV4-1|few
TGCGCCAGCAGCCAGGATAGGGCGTTTGGAAACACCATATATTTT
CASSQDRAFGNTIYF
>TRBJ1-1|TRBD1|TRBV6-2/TRBV6-3|.
TGTGCCAGCAGTTACCCCTCGAGACAGGGTCAATTTCTGGGAACTGAAGCTTTCTTT
CASSYPSRQGQFLGTEAFF
>TRBJ2-5|.|TRBV4-3|few
TGCGCCAGCAGCCAAGCCCGGGGGGCGGGAGAGACCCAGTACTTC
CASSQARGAGETQYF
>TRBJ1-2|.|TRBV19|.
TGTGCCAGTAGTATACCGTGGCAGGGGCGAAAGTCTGGCTACACCTTC
CASSIPWQGRKSGYTF
>TRBJ2-1|.|TRBV18|few
TGTGCCAGCTCACCTCAGCACATAGGGCCCCTAAGCCCCGCGACGGATGAGCAGTTCTTC
CASSPQHIGPLSPATDEQFF
>TRBJ1-5|.|TRBV10-3|few
TGTGCCATCAGAGGAGAGTATAGCAATCAGCCCCAGCATTTT
CAIRGEYSNQPQHF
>TRBJ2-1|TRBD2|TRBV6-1|few
TGTGCCAGCAGTGGACTAGCGGGGGGCGATGAGCAGTTCTTC
CASSGLAGGDEQFF
>TRBJ1-2|.|TRBV4-3|few
TGCGCCGCGGGGGACATCGGGACGGCTTATGGCTACACCTTC
CAAGDIGTAYGYTF
>TRBJ2-1|.|TRBV20-1|.
TGCAGTGCTCCGTCGACTCTTCGAACGGACGAGCAGTTCTTC
CSAPSTLRTDEQFF
>TRBJ2-1|TRBD2|TRBV12-5|.
TGTGCTAGTGGTTTCGTAGGGACTAGCGGGGGGGAGCAGTTCTTC
CASGFVGTSGGEQFF
>TRBJ2-2|.|TRBV4-3|.
TGCGCCAGCAGCCAAGATACGGCCCACAACACCGGGGAGCTGTTTTTT
CASSQDTAHNTGELFF
>TRBJ2-5|.|TRBV5-1|.
TGCGCCAGCAGCTCCCGGACCCCGGCGGAGACCCAGTACTTC
CASSSRTPAETQYF
>TRBJ2-3|.|TRBV7-2|.
TGTGCCAGCAGCCATAAGGACAAGATCGGGCCAGATACGCAGTATTTT
CASSHKDKIGPDTQYF
>TRBJ2-7|.|TRBV18|.
TGTGCCAGCTCACCAGCGGGACAGATTGCCTACGAGCAGTACTTC
CASSPAGQIAYEQYF
>TRBJ2-3|.|TRBV5-1|few
TGCGCCAGCAACCTATTGCCCCGGATAAGCACAGATACGCAGTATTTT
CASNLLPRISTDTQYF
>TRBJ1-6|.|TRBV5-1|.
TGCGCCAGCAGCTTGGGGGCAGTTAATTCACCCCTCCACTTT
CASSLGAVNSPLHF
>TRBJ2-5|TRBD1|TRBV27|few
TGTGCCAGCAGTTTATTCGGGACAGGGGAGACCCAGTACTTC
CASSLFGTGETQYF
>TRBJ2-2|.|TRBV18|.
TGTGCCAGCTCACTCGCGGCCCTCGGGGAGCTGTTTTTT
CASSLAALGELFF
>TRBJ2-1|TRBD1|TRBV5-1|few
TGCGCCAGCAGCTTACAGGGGTCGGACAATGAGCAGTTCTTC
CASSLQGSDNEQFF
>TRBJ2-1|.|TRBV20-1|few
TGCAGTGCTAGAGTTGAGGGAAACTCCTACAATGAGCAGTTCTTC
CSARVEGNSYNEQFF
>TRBJ2-1|.|TRBV20-1|many
TGCAGTGCTGATCTCATATACAATGAGCAGTTCTTC
CSADLIYNEQFF
>TRBJ1-4|TRBD1|TRBV12-3/TRBV12-4|few
TGTGCCAGCAGTTCAACCCTCCGGGACAGAAATGAAAAACTGTTTTTT
CASSSTLRDRNEKLFF
>TRBJ1-5|.|TRBV20-1|.
TGCAGTGCCCTCCGGGACGGAGCTAATCAGCCCCAGCATTTT
CSALRDGANQPQHF
>TRBJ1-1|.|TRBV6-5|.
TGTGCCAGCAGTTACGTTGGCAGGAACACTGAAGCTTTCTTT
CASSYVGRNTEAFF
>TRBJ2-7|.|TRBV6-6|.
TGTGCCAGCTCGCCCAGCTCCTCCTACGAGCAGTACTTC
CASSPSSSYEQYF
>TRBJ1-2|.|TRBV24-1|few
TGTGCCACCAGTGAAAGGGACACAGATTATGGCTACACCTTC
CATSERDTDYGYTF
>TRBJ2-4|TRBD1|TRBV5-1|few
TGCGCCAGCAGCTTCTCCGGGACAGGTATCGGGAACATTCAGTACTTC
CASSFSGTGIGNIQYF
>TRBJ2-1|TRBD1|TRBV6-7|many
TGTGCCAGCAGTCCCGGGACAGGGGGCAATGAGCAGTTCTTC
CASSPGTGGNEQFF
>TRBJ1-3|.|TRBV18|.
TGTGCCAGCTCTGGACTGGCCTCTGGAAACACCATATATTTT
CASSGLASGNTIYF
>TRBJ2-7|.|TRBV20-1|.
TGCAGTGCTAGCCAGGGGACTTACGAGCAGTACTTC
CSASQGTYEQYF
>TRBJ2-6|.|TRBV7-9|few
TGTGCCAGCAGTCGACCCGGCGGGCAAAGCTCTGGGGCCAACGTCCTGACTTTC
CASSRPGGQSSGANVLTF
>TRBJ2-5|.|TRBV6-2/TRBV6-3|few
TGTGCCAGCTCCAGGGGATTGGAGACCCAGTACTTC
CASSRGLETQYF
>TRBJ1-2|.|TRBV3-1|.
TGTGCCAGCAGCCAAGAGTTTGGGCAGCTCTATGGCTACACCTTC
CASSQEFGQLYGYTF
>TRBJ2-7|TRBD1|TRBV4-1|few
TGCGCCAGCAGCCACTCCTGGACAGGGGACTACGAGCAGTACTTC
CASSHSWTGDYEQYF
>TRBJ2-3|.|TRBV4-3|.
TGCGCCAGCAGCCAAGAACGGGGGACTCCCCCCACAGATACGCAGTATTTT
CASSQERGTPPTDTQYF
>TRBJ1-4|.|TRBV12-5|few
TGTGCTAGTGGTTTGGTACTGGGGCAGCTAAATGAAAAACTGTTTTTT
CASGLVLGQLNEKLFF
>TRBJ2-7|.|TRBV27|.
TGTGCCAGCAGTTTATCGAAGGGGACCGAGCAGTACTTC
CASSLSKGTEQYF
>TRBJ1-4|.|TRBV19|few
TGTGCCAGTAGGCAGGCCAATGAAAAACTGTTTTTT
CASRQANEKLFF
>TRBJ1-2|.|TRBV7-9|few
TGTGCCAGCAGCCGGGAACCGATCGGCTACACCTTC
CASSREPIGYTF
>TRBJ1-2|TRBD1|TRBV27|.
TGTGCCAGCAGTCATCTATCGCCGGGACAGGGAATTGGGTCTAACTATGGCTACACCTTC
CASSHLSPGQGIGSNYGYTF
>TRBJ2-2|.|TRBV6-5|.
TGTGCCAGCAGGGCGGCGCCTAACACCGGGGAGCTGATTTTT
CASRAAPNTGELIF
>TRBJ1-4|TRBD1|TRBV5-1|few
TGCGCCAGCAGCCCGTCACGACAGGGGGGCGAAAAACTGTTTTTT
CASSPSRQGGEKLFF
>TRBJ2-2|TRBD1|TRBV6-5|.
TGTGCCAGCAGTTACGCCGGGACAGGGGTCACCGGGGAGCTGTTTTTT
CASSYAGTGVTGELFF
>TRBJ2-1|TRBD2|TRBV11-2|few
TGTGCCAGCAGCTTAGAGCTAGCGGGGGGGCCGTATGAGCAGTTCTTC
CASSLELAGGPYEQFF
>TRBJ2-7|.|TRBV7-8|few
TGTGCCAGCAGCTACTACAGGGAGGCTAACGAGCAGTACTTC
CASSYYREANEQYF
>TRBJ2-1|TRBD1|TRBV29-1|.
TGCAGCGGACGGGACAGGGCCTACAATGAGCAGTTCTTC
CSGRDRAYNEQFF
>TRBJ2-1|TRBD1|TRBV7-2|few
TGTGCCAGCAGCCCCCAGACAGGGAACAATGAGCAGTTCTTC
CASSPQTGNNEQFF
>TRBJ1-5|.|TRBV12-3/TRBV12-4|.
TGTGCCAGTAGAGCGGACTTATCGCATCAGCCCCAGCATTTT
CASRADLSHQPQHF
>TRBJ1-2|.|TRBV6-2/TRBV6-3|.
TGTGCCAGCAGCCCCTCCGGACAGTTTTCTGGCTACACCTTC
CASSPSGQFSGYTF
>TRBJ1-6|.|TRBV6-6|few
TGTGCCAGCAGCTCGACGGGAGGCAGCCGGATTGATAATTCACCCCTCCACTTT
CASSSTGGSRIDNSPLHF
>TRBJ2-3|.|TRBV7-9|few
TGTGCCAGCAGCCCTCCAGAAGATACGCAGTATTTT
CASSPPEDTQYF
>TRBJ2-3|TRBD2|TRBV29-1|.
TGCAGCGTTGAAGCCGCCGGGACTAGCGGAGATACGCAGTATTTT
CSVEAAGTSGDTQYF
>TRBJ2-4|TRBD1|TRBV6-1|.
TGTGCCAGCAGACCCCACCCGGACAGGGAAACCAAAAACATTCAGTACTTC
CASRPHPDRETKNIQYF
>TRBJ1-6|.|TRBV11-2|.
TGTGCCAGCAGCTTCAGTAGTTGGGGCAAGGGTAATTCACCCCTCCACTTT
CASSFSSWGKGNSPLHF
>TRBJ2-1|TRBD1|TRBV24-1|.
TGTGCCACCAGTGATGCCGGGACAGTAAATGAGCAGTTCTTC
CATSDAGTVNEQFF
>TRBJ2-3|TRBD2|TRBV5-1|.
TGCGCCAGCAGCCTAGGTGGGACTAGTAGCACAGATACGCAGTATTTT
CASSLGGTSSTDTQYF
>TRBJ2-4|TRBD1|TRBV18|.
TGTGCCAGCTCACGGATCGAACAGGGGGTTGGAGTTGCCAAAAACATTCAGTACTTC
CASSRIEQGVGVAKNIQYF